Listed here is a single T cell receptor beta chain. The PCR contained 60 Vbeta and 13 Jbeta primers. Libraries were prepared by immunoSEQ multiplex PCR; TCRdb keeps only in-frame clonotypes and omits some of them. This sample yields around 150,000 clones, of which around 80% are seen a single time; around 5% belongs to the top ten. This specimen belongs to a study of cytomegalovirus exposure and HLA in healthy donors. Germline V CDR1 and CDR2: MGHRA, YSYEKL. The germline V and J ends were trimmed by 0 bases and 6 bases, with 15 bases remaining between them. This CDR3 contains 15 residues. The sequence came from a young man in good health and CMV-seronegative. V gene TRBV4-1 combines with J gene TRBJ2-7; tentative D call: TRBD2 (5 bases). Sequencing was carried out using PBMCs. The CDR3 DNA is TGCGCCAGCAGCCAAGATTGGGGAGACTTGGGCGAGCAGTACTTC. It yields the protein CASSQDWGDLGEQYF.